Below, 22 T cell receptor beta chains from the same sample are listed, as sequenced in a study of shared clonotypes between healthy human individuals. The assay was immunoSEQ multiplex PCR, and TCRdb's table has in-frame clones only and misses some. The table lists about 820,000 clones, 90% to 95% of them singletons. Terminally differentiated effector memory CD45RA+ cells were excluded from the naive CD8 cells, which were CD45RO-negative and positively selected for CCR7. The sample was naive CD8+ T cells sorted from blood. The receptors derive from a young man in good health.

The chain links TRBV29-1 to TRBJ1-2; possible D gene TRBD1, 6 bases. There are 13 residues in the CDR3. Germline CDR1 SQVTM, CDR2 ANQGSEA. V was trimmed by 6 bases and J by 2 bases, leaving 13 bases between them. Here the CDR3 reads CSVVLQGNYGYTF. The DNA of the CDR3 is TGCAGCGTGGTCCTTCAGGGGAACTATGGCTACACCTTC.

The chain employs TRBV20-1 and TRBJ1-1; the D is unclear. From germline, CDR1 is DFQATT and CDR2 SNEGSKA (reference sequence). Trimming took off 3 bases at V and 5 bases at J, with 4 bases between the two ends. The CDR3 covers 10 residues. The CDR3 loop reads CSASLTEAFF. The CDR3 DNA follows: TGCAGTGCTAGTTTAACTGAAGCTTTCTTT.

The V and J genes are TRBV29-1 and TRBJ2-7; 11 bases map to TRBD2. This CDR3 contains 13 residues. Germline V gene sequence: CDR1 SQVTM, CDR2 ANQGSEA. The CDR3 DNA reads TGCAGTATCACTAGCGGGAGTGTCTACGAGCAGTACTTC. Its translation is CSITSGSVYEQYF.

The rearrangement joins TRBV27 to TRBJ2-7; D remains ambiguous. The V and J ends lost 3 bases and 4 bases respectively, with 13 bases between them. CDR1 is MNHEY and CDR2 is SMNVEV in the germline V gene (reference sequence). The CDR3 sequence is 14 residues long. For the CDR3, the DNA is TGTGCCAGCAGTTTGGCGGTAGGACGGTACGAGCAGTACTTC. Protein product: CASSLAVGRYEQYF.

The V call is TRBV7-8, the J call TRBJ1-5; the D gene is possibly TRBD1 (5 bases). This CDR3 contains 14 residues. V was shortened by 3 bases and J by 5 bases, with 11 bases between the two germline ends. Germline values: CDR1 SGHVS, CDR2 FQNEAQ. CDR3 nucleotides: TGTGCCAGCAGCTTTCGTCGGGGGGATCAGCCCCAGCATTTT. This sequence encodes CASSFRRGDQPQHF.

This chain connects TRBV27 to TRBJ2-5, with D unclear. CDR1 is MNHEY, CDR2 SMNVEV, per germline (reference sequence). Trimming removed 4 bases from V and 2 bases from J, with 11 bases in between. The length of the CDR3 is 14 residues. The chain's CDR3 is CASSSRLVQETQYF. In DNA, the CDR3 is TGTGCCAGCAGTTCCCGGCTCGTTCAAGAGACCCAGTACTTC.

The V and J genes are TRBV11-1 and TRBJ2-5, with 12 bases aligning to TRBD2. This CDR3 has 18 amino acids. Germline CDR1 SGHAT, CDR2 FQDESV (reference sequence). Germline trimming cut 1 base from V and 3 bases from J; bases unmatched to any gene: 9. The chain's CDR3 is CASSLDWTSGMLKETQYF. The CDR3 DNA reads TGTGCCAGCAGCTTAGATTGGACTAGCGGGATGTTGAAAGAGACCCAGTACTTC.

The gene calls are TRBV5-1 and TRBJ2-3; D might be TRBD2 (6 bases). The CDR3 runs 13 residues. Looked up from germline, CDR1 is SGHRS and CDR2 is YFSETQ. With 6 bases removed from V and 2 bases from J, the gap between germline ends came to 10 bases. In nucleotides, the CDR3 is TGCGCCAGCATGGGCGGGACCACAGATACGCAGTATTTT. Encoded protein: CASMGGTTDTQYF.

The gene calls are TRBV7-9 and TRBJ2-7, with D unclear. Trimming took 7 bases from V and 5 from J, leaving 12 bases between them. Germline CDR1 SEHNR, CDR2 FQNEAQ (reference sequence). This CDR3 has 12 residues. CDR3 in DNA: TGTGCCAGCACCCCTGGAGTTGACGAGCAGTACTTC. This sequence encodes CASTPGVDEQYF.

This clone has only one observation. This chain uses TRBV4-1 with TRBJ2-7; the match to TRBD2 covers 8 bases. CDR1 is MGHRA, CDR2 YSYEKL, per germline. The ends lost 0 bases at V and 5 bases at J; junction bases unmatched: 6. This CDR3 is 15 amino acids long. DNA for the CDR3: TGCGCCAGCAGCCAAGAGCAGCGGGAGAGAAACGAGCAGTACTTC. This translates into CASSQEQRERNEQYF.

Of note for this clone: This sample also contains other DNA sequences that code for the same CDR3. The chain links TRBV27 to TRBJ1-1; D may be TRBD1 (5 bases). The CDR3 sequence is 14 residues long. Trimming cost V 2 bases and J 0 bases, with 7 bases left between them. The germline CDR1 and CDR2 sequences are MNHEY and SMNVEV (reference sequence). CDR3 in amino acids: CASSLAGLNTEAFF. The CDR3 DNA is TGTGCCAGCAGTTTAGCAGGGCTGAACACTGAAGCTTTCTTT.

The CDR3 loop reads CASRHDGGTSNQPQHF. The CDR3 nucleotides read TGTGCCAGCAGACACGACGGGGGAACTAGCAATCAGCCCCAGCATTTT. The rearrangement links TRBV7-8 to TRBJ1-5; tentatively, D is TRBD1 (5 bases). Germline V lookup: CDR1 SGHVS, CDR2 FQNEAQ. This CDR3 region has 16 residues. V was pared by 6 bases and J by 0 bases, with 15 bases between.

The rearrangement uses TRBV6-1 and TRBJ1-2; D gene unclear. This CDR3 is 15 amino acids long. The germline gives CDR1 MNHNS, CDR2 SASEGT. V lost 1 base to trimming and J lost 8 bases, with 17 bases between them. DNA for the CDR3: TGTGCCAGCAGTGAAGACCTGCCGCAAGTCAGGGGCTACACCTTC. Its translation is CASSEDLPQVRGYTF.

The chain recombines TRBV7-2 with TRBJ2-7; D is undetermined. CDR3 length: 12 residues. V was pared by 4 bases and J by 5 bases, with 9 bases between. Germline loops: CDR1 SGHTA, CDR2 FQGNSA. The CDR3 is CASSYPRDEQYF. In DNA form, the CDR3 reads TGTGCCAGCAGCTATCCTAGAGACGAGCAGTACTTC. Variable domain in full (rest from reference TRBV7-2 and TRBJ2-7): GAGVSQSPSNKVTEKGKDVELRCDPISGHTALYWYRQSLGQGLEFLIYFQGNSAPDKSGLPSDRFSAERTGGSVSTLTIQRTQQEDSAVYLCASSYPRDEQYFGPGTRLTVT.

The chain is built from TRBV9 and TRBJ2-3; 9 nucleotides match TRBD2. CDR3 size: 16 residues. The J segment lost 1 base and the V segment lost 2 bases, leaving 5 bases of the junction unmatched. Germline CDR1 is SGDLS and CDR2 is YYNGEE. The CDR3 reads CASSVPASGGTDTQYF. CDR3 in DNA: TGTGCCAGCAGCGTCCCGGCTAGCGGGGGCACAGATACGCAGTATTTT. Full variable domain (rest looked up from reference TRBV9 and TRBJ2-3): DSGVTQTPKHLITATGQRVTLRCSPRSGDLSVYWYQQSLDQGLQFLIQYYNGEERAKGNILERFSAQQFPDLHSELNLSSLELGDSALYFCASSVPASGGTDTQYFGPGTRLTVL.

The genes are TRBV7-9 and TRBJ2-7; 10 bases agree with TRBD1. Germline lookup yields CDR1 SEHNR and CDR2 FQNEAQ (reference sequence). V dropped 4 bases and J dropped 5; count of bases not matched to a gene: 8. The CDR3 sequence is 15 residues long. The CDR3, as DNA: TGTGCCAGCAGCTGGTCGGGACAGGGGAAAAACGAGCAGTACTTC. Its protein product is CASSWSGQGKNEQYF.

V usage is TRBV28 and J usage is TRBJ1-4, with D hard to call. Between the trimmed V and J ends, which lost 2 bases and 10 bases, there was a span of 11 bases. The germline V gene encodes CDR1 MDHEN and CDR2 SYDVKM. The CDR3 consists of 13 residues. The CDR3 sequence is CASSLITDAKLFF. The CDR3 nucleotides are TGTGCCAGCAGTTTAATAACCGACGCAAAACTGTTTTTT.

The chain is built from TRBV27 and TRBJ2-3; 13 bases are a match to TRBD2. V lost 1 base to trimming and J lost 6 bases; unmatched junction nucleotides: 1. The CDR3 has 15 amino acids. CDR1 is MNHEY, CDR2 SMNVEV, per germline (reference sequence). The CDR3 here is CASSLWTSGSDTQYF. The CDR3 DNA follows: TGTGCCAGCAGTTTATGGACTAGCGGGAGTGATACGCAGTATTTT.

The chain recombines TRBV6-4 with TRBJ1-1; D call uncertain. V was pared by 0 bases and J by 6 bases, with 14 bases between. CDR1 and CDR2 (germline): MRHNA, SNTAGT. The CDR3 runs to 15 residues. The CDR3 coding sequence is TGTGCCAGCAGTGACTCGTACTCTCCGGAGGCTGAAGCTTTCTTT. Its translation: CASSDSYSPEAEAFF.

J is TRBJ2-1 and V is TRBV6-5, with a possible D match to TRBD2 (5 bases). Trimming shortened V by 4 bases and J by 6 bases, and 13 bases separated the two germline ends. From germline, CDR1 is MNHEY and CDR2 SVGAGI. The length of the CDR3 is 14 residues. Here the CDR3 DNA reads TGTGCCAGCAGTTCGACGGGGTGGGCCAATGAGCAGTTCTTC. It specifies CASSSTGWANEQFF.

This chain connects TRBV7-2 to TRBJ2-2; D unresolved. Trimming took off 8 bases at V and 4 bases at J, with 23 bases between the two ends. Per the germline V gene, CDR1 is SGHTA and CDR2 is FQGNSA. This CDR3 spans 17 amino acids. The CDR3 nucleotides are TGTGCCAGCCGGAAGTCGTTGACGGCTTCTTTCACCGGGGAGCTGTTTTTT. Amino acids: CASRKSLTASFTGELFF.

The chain combines TRBV15 with TRBJ2-7, with 10 bases matching TRBD1. This CDR3 spans 14 amino acids. V dropped 5 bases and J dropped 2; count of bases not matched to a gene: 3. The germline gives CDR1 LNHNV, CDR2 YYDKDF (reference sequence). The CDR3 DNA follows: TGTGCCACCAGCTTCGGGACAGGGGCCTACGAGCAGTACTTC. This translates into CATSFGTGAYEQYF.